The rows below give T cell receptor beta chains drawn from one sample of a study of blood T cell repertoires in COVID-19. Generated by immunoSEQ multiplex PCR, the TCRdb table keeps only in-frame clones and is missing some. The sample records 100,000 to 150,000 clones, 88% being singletons. The sequenced sample consisted of peripheral blood. The receptors were gathered from a human donor in a cohort sampled during active COVID-19. The CDR3 runs from the conserved cysteine through the conserved F or W. D genes are given only for firm matches. Not every row has a clone size; where given, it reads once, few, many or a size class.

D gene,J gene,clone size,V gene,CDR3 protein,CDR3 DNA
-,TRBJ1-5,-,TRBV5-1,CASSDTGNQPQHF,TGCGCCAGCAGCGACACGGGCAATCAGCCCCAGCATTTT
-,TRBJ2-3,once,TRBV5-8,CASSLLLPAGTDTQYF,TGTGCCAGCAGCTTGTTGCTCCCGGCGGGCACAGATACGCAGTATTTT
TRBD2,TRBJ2-1,-,TRBV13,CASSLVGTRYNEQFF,TGTGCCAGCAGCTTAGTTGGGACTAGGTACAATGAGCAGTTCTTC
TRBD2,TRBJ2-1,few,TRBV6-5,CASSSGLAGVNEQFF,TGTGCCAGCAGCTCGGGACTAGCGGGGGTCAATGAGCAGTTCTTC
-,TRBJ1-3,-,TRBV10-3,CAISDDSSGNTIYF,TGTGCCATCAGTGATGACAGCTCTGGAAACACCATATATTTT
-,TRBJ2-5,few,TRBV5-1,CASSQTGFQETQYF,TGCGCCAGCAGCCAAACAGGGTTCCAAGAGACCCAGTACTTC
-,TRBJ2-2,-,TRBV19,CASSIIPTASTGELFF,TGTGCCAGTAGTATAATCCCGACAGCTTCCACCGGGGAGCTGTTTTTT
TRBD1,TRBJ2-2,-,TRBV7-7,CASSSTGTGVAGELFF,TGTGCTAGCAGCTCGACCGGGACAGGGGTAGCCGGGGAGCTGTTTTTT
TRBD1,TRBJ1-2,-,TRBV5-6,CASSVGQGYGYTF,TGTGCCAGCAGCGTCGGACAGGGGTATGGCTACACCTTC
TRBD2,TRBJ2-2,once,TRBV18,CASSQLAGITGELFF,TGTGCCAGCTCACAGCTAGCGGGAATCACCGGGGAGCTGTTTTTT
TRBD2,TRBJ2-7,-,TRBV18,CASSSRTSGISYEQYF,TGTGCCAGCTCAAGCCGGACTAGCGGGATCTCCTACGAGCAGTACTTC
-,TRBJ1-1,-,TRBV3-1/TRBV3-2,CASSTDTEAFF,TGTGCCAGCAGCACAGACACTGAAGCTTTCTTT
-,TRBJ2-1,-,TRBV19,CASIGTGGGLAGGLYNEQFF,TGTGCCAGTATCGGGACAGGGGGCGGTCTAGCGGGAGGGTTATACAATGAGCAGTTCTTC
-,TRBJ1-4,-,TRBV20-1,CSASSALINEKLFF,TGCAGTGCTAGTAGCGCTTTGATCAATGAAAAACTGTTTTTT
TRBD1,TRBJ2-7,-,TRBV5-1,CASKREGTGPYEQYF,TGCGCCAGCAAAAGAGAGGGGACAGGGCCCTACGAGCAGTACTTC
TRBD2,TRBJ2-3,-,TRBV6-2/TRBV6-3,CASSPRTSGRTDTQYF,TGTGCCAGCAGTCCCCGGACTAGCGGGAGGACAGATACGCAGTATTTT
TRBD1,TRBJ1-3,-,TRBV27,CASSLTGTSGNTIYF,TGTGCCAGCAGTTTGACAGGGACTTCTGGAAACACCATATATTTT
TRBD2,TRBJ2-1,-,TRBV11-2,CASSLRLAGDNEQFF,TGTGCCAGCAGCTTAAGGCTAGCGGGAGATAATGAGCAGTTCTTC
TRBD1,TRBJ2-7,-,TRBV7-9,CASVGDRALSYEQYF,TGTGCCAGCGTGGGGGACAGAGCCCTCTCCTACGAGCAGTACTTC
TRBD1,TRBJ1-4,once,TRBV10-3,CAISEQGVYEKLFF,TGTGCCATCAGTGAACAGGGGGTATATGAAAAACTGTTTTTT
TRBD2,TRBJ2-1,-,TRBV18,CASSRASAGGRNEQFF,TGTGCCAGCTCACGCGCCTCAGCGGGAGGGAGGAATGAGCAGTTCTTC
TRBD2,TRBJ2-1,-,TRBV3-1/TRBV3-2,CASSHGTSGRTGEQFF,TGTGCCAGCAGCCACGGAACTAGCGGGAGGACGGGGGAGCAGTTCTTC
-,TRBJ1-5,-,TRBV4-1,CASSPTGPNQPQHF,TGCGCCAGCAGCCCCACAGGGCCCAATCAGCCCCAGCATTTT
TRBD1,TRBJ1-2,-,TRBV5-1,CASSLGTGVYGYTF,TGCGCCAGCAGCTTGGGGACAGGGGTGTATGGCTACACCTTC
-,TRBJ1-5,-,TRBV19,CASKEAGVGNQPQHF,TGTGCCAGTAAGGAGGCAGGGGTAGGCAATCAGCCCCAGCATTTT
TRBD2,TRBJ2-3,-,TRBV18,CASSPGTSGSTDTQYF,TGTGCCAGCTCCCCAGGGACTAGCGGGAGTACAGATACGCAGTATTTT
-,TRBJ1-6,-,TRBV10-2,CASIQGYNSPLHF,TGCGCCAGCATCCAGGGCTATAATTCACCCCTCCACTTT
-,TRBJ1-3,-,TRBV19,CASSIDYSPHSGNTIYF,TGTGCCAGTAGTATAGATTATAGTCCCCACTCTGGAAACACCATATATTTT
-,TRBJ2-1,few,TRBV15,CATSRGRVQLQDEQFF,TGTGCCACCAGCAGAGGTCGCGTCCAGCTTCAGGATGAGCAGTTCTTC
-,TRBJ1-2,-,TRBV5-1,CASSLTGRWDGYTF,TGCGCCAGCAGCTTGACAGGTCGATGGGATGGCTACACCTTC
-,TRBJ1-1,-,TRBV12-3/TRBV12-4,CASSFGGGTEAFF,TGTGCCAGCAGTTTTGGGGGAGGTACTGAAGCTTTCTTT
TRBD2,TRBJ2-7,-,TRBV29-1,CSVDPSGRAHEQYF,TGCAGCGTAGATCCTAGCGGGAGGGCCCACGAGCAGTACTTC
-,TRBJ2-7,few,TRBV5-1,CASSFRPAGIEQYF,TGCGCCAGCAGCTTTCGGCCGGCGGGGATCGAGCAGTACTTC
-,TRBJ1-1,few,TRBV7-6,CASSWTENTEAFF,TGTGCCAGCAGCTGGACAGAGAACACTGAAGCTTTCTTT
-,TRBJ2-4,-,TRBV7-9,CASSLGQTENIQYF,TGTGCCAGCAGCTTAGGACAGACGGAAAACATTCAGTACTTC
-,TRBJ1-3,-,TRBV11-2,CASSLESIGNTIYF,TGTGCCAGCAGCTTAGAGTCTATCGGAAACACCATATATTTT
-,TRBJ2-7,few,TRBV18,CASSPPDSYEQYF,TGTGCCAGCTCACCACCGGACAGCTACGAGCAGTACTTC
-,TRBJ2-3,-,TRBV6-1,CASSEDRSTDTQYF,TGTGCCAGCAGTGAAGACAGGAGCACAGATACGCAGTATTTT
TRBD1,TRBJ1-2,few,TRBV29-1,CSVTGTGYGYTF,TGCAGCGTTACCGGGACAGGGTATGGCTACACCTTC
TRBD1,TRBJ2-5,-,TRBV5-1,CASSLGDSQETQYF,TGCGCCAGCAGCTTAGGGGACAGCCAAGAGACCCAGTACTTC
-,TRBJ2-7,-,TRBV30,CAWMGRNYEQYF,TGTGCCTGGATGGGCAGGAACTACGAGCAGTACTTC
-,TRBJ2-5,-,TRBV30,CAWSTRRGMAETQYF,TGTGCCTGGAGTACCCGAAGGGGGATGGCAGAGACCCAGTACTTC
-,TRBJ1-1,-,TRBV18,CASSPPSRLGAGRIFTEAFF,TGTGCCAGCTCACCACCGTCACGTCTAGGGGCAGGGAGGATATTCACTGAAGCTTTCTTT
TRBD2,TRBJ2-1,-,TRBV5-1,CASSWGGATADEQFF,TGCGCCAGCAGCTGGGGGGGAGCCACCGCGGATGAGCAGTTCTTC
-,TRBJ2-6,-,TRBV7-7,CASSLFLGANVLTF,TGTGCTAGCAGCTTATTTTTAGGGGCCAACGTCCTGACTTTC
TRBD2,TRBJ2-2,-,TRBV30,CAWSVSGTRAGELFF,TGTGCCTGGAGTGTTTCCGGGACTAGGGCCGGGGAGCTGTTTTTT
-,TRBJ2-1,many,TRBV2,CASSELAEHNEQFF,TGTGCCAGCAGTGAATTAGCGGAACACAATGAGCAGTTCTTC
TRBD2,TRBJ2-3,-,TRBV6-4,CASSVTSGSPDTQYF,TGTGCCAGCAGTGTAACTAGCGGGAGCCCAGATACGCAGTATTTT
-,TRBJ2-7,-,TRBV11-3,CASSRPAGPYEQYF,TGTGCCAGCAGTAGACCAGCGGGCCCCTACGAGCAGTACTTC
TRBD1,TRBJ2-3,-,TRBV9,CASSVDGTGTDTQYF,TGTGCCAGCAGCGTAGACGGGACAGGGACAGATACGCAGTATTTT
-,TRBJ1-6,-,TRBV16,CASSQSSGVVNSPLHF,TGTGCCAGCAGCCAATCGTCCGGGGTAGTAAATTCACCCCTCCACTTT
TRBD2,TRBJ2-5,-,TRBV28,CASSSPGLASDSETQYF,TGTGCCAGCAGTTCCCCCGGACTAGCGTCCGACTCGGAGACCCAGTACTTC
TRBD2,TRBJ2-1,-,TRBV3-1/TRBV3-2,CASSHATPGLAGGLVF,TGTGCCAGCAGCCACGCCACTCCGGGACTAGCGGGGGGGTTGGTCTTC
TRBD1,TRBJ2-1,few,TRBV5-1,CASSSGQGSWNEQFF,TGCGCCAGCAGCTCGGGACAGGGGTCTTGGAATGAGCAGTTCTTC
-,TRBJ1-1,few,TRBV6-1,CASSEWGGNTEAFF,TGTGCCAGCAGTGAATGGGGGGGGAACACTGAAGCTTTCTTT